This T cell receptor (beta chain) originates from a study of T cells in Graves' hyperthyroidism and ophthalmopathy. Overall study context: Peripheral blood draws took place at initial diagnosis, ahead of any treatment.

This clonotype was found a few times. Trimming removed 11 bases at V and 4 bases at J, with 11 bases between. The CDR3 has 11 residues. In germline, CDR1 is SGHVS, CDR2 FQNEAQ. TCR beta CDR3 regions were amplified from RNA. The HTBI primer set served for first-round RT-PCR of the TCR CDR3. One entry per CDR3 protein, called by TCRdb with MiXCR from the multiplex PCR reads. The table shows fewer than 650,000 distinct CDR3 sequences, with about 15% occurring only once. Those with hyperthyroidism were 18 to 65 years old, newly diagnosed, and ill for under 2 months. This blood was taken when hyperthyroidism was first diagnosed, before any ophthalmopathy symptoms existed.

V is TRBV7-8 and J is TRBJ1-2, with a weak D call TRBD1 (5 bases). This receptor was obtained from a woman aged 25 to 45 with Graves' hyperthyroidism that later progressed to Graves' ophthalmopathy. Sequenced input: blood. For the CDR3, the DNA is TGTGCCTCCGGGGGGAGCTATGGCTACACCTTC. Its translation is CASGGSYGYTF.